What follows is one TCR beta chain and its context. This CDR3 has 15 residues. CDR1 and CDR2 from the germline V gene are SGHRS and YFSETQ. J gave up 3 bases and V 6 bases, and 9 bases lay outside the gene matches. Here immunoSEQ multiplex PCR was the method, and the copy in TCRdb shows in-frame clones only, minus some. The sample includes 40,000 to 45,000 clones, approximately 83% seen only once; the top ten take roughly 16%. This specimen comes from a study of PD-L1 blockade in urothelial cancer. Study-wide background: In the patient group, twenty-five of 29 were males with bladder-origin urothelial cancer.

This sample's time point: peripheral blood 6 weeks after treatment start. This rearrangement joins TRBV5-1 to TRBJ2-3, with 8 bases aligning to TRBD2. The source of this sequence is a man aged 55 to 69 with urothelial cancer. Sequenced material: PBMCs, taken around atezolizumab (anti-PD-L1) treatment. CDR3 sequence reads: CASTSGAGVTDTQYF. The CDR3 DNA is TGCGCCAGCACCTCGGGAGCGGGGGTTACAGATACGCAGTATTTT.